One and the same sample provided the 31 T cell receptor beta chains below, sequenced in a study of T cells in Graves' hyperthyroidism and ophthalmopathy. The CDR3 regions of TCR beta were amplified from RNA transcripts. First-round RT-PCR of the TCR CDR3 relied on the HTBI primer set. TCRdb analysed the multiplex PCR reads with MiXCR anew, one entry per CDR3 protein. The sample comprises about 400,000 distinct CDR3 sequences, around 15% of which are singletons, and under 30% rests with the top ten. Specimen: blood. These receptors all come from a man aged 50 to 59 with Graves' ophthalmopathy.

This clonotype was recorded once. V is TRBV19 and J is TRBJ2-4; D is perhaps TRBD1 (5 bases). This CDR3 has 20 amino acids. CDR1 and CDR2 (germline): LNHDA, SQIVND (reference sequence). V shed 5 bases and J shed 0 bases, with 26 bases lying between them. The CDR3 DNA follows: TGTGCCAGTAGTCGCCTCCGCGCCCAGGGCGGACGCATAGCCAAAAACATTCAGTACTTC. Protein product: CASSRLRAQGGRIAKNIQYF.

This clonotype appeared many times. This chain uses TRBV12-3 or TRBV12-4 with TRBJ2-5; 11 bases are shared with TRBD2. The V gene end was trimmed by 5 bases and the J gene end by 5 bases; junction bases not matched to a gene: 19. The CDR3 sequence is 19 residues long. The CDR3 coding sequence is TGTGCCAGCAGTGCCACTAGCGGGAGTGGTGGCCCTTGGCTGGAGACCCAGTACTTC. Translation gives CASSATSGSGGPWLETQYF.

This clonotype was detected many times. The chain joins TRBV12-3 or TRBV12-4 to TRBJ2-1; no firm D call. V was cut by 2 bases and J by 9 bases, with 14 bases left in between. CDR3 size: 14 residues. The CDR3 nucleotides read TGTGCCAGCAGTTTATTGTCTTCCTTGGGTGAGCAGTTCTTC. Amino acids: CASSLLSSLGEQFF.

This clonotype occurred a few times. J is TRBJ2-7 and V is TRBV20-1; 8 bases are a match to TRBD2. CDR3 length: 15 residues. Trimming cost V 6 bases and J 4 bases; bases outside gene matches: 14. Germline CDR1 DFQATT, CDR2 SNEGSKA (reference sequence). CDR3 protein: CSATGQGLGIYEQYF. The CDR3 bases are TGCAGTGCCACAGGCCAGGGACTAGGGATTTACGAGCAGTACTTC.

This clonotype occurred a few times. The chain carries TRBV7-9 and TRBJ1-4; D remains unclear. Trimming removed 0 bases at V and 10 bases at J, with 9 bases between. Germline loops: CDR1 SEHNR, CDR2 FQNEAQ (reference sequence). The CDR3 runs to 13 residues. DNA for the CDR3: TGTGCCAGCAGCTTAGCGGCAAAGAGAAAACTGTTTTTT. Translating gives CASSLAAKRKLFF.

The chain employs TRBV5-6 and TRBJ2-7; 10 bases line up with TRBD2. The CDR3 spans 19 residues. Per the germline V gene, CDR1 is SGHDT and CDR2 is YYEEEE. V dropped 4 bases and J dropped 7; count of bases not matched to a gene: 23. CDR3 sequence (DNA): TGTGCCAGCAGCCCAGTCCGTGGACTAGCGGAATTTCTTACGGGGGAGCAGTACTTC. Protein product: CASSPVRGLAEFLTGEQYF.

The genes are TRBV4-1 and TRBJ1-5; a weak D match, TRBD1 (6 bases). Trimming stripped 6 bases from V and 0 bases from J, with 12 bases between. Germline lookup yields CDR1 MGHRA and CDR2 YSYEKL. This CDR3 spans 15 amino acids. CDR3 nucleotides: TGCGCCAGCAGTCAGGACAGACCTAGCAATCAGCCCCAGCATTTT. This encodes CASSQDRPSNQPQHF.

This clonotype was seen repeatedly, ten times or more. J is TRBJ2-6 and V is TRBV5-5; D is possibly TRBD1 (6 bases). Germline CDR1 SGHKS, CDR2 YYEKEE (reference sequence). This CDR3 has 16 residues. Trimming took off 7 bases at V and 0 bases at J, with 14 bases between the two ends. CDR3 coding DNA: TGTGCCAGCGCCGGGACACCATCCTCTGGGGCCAACGTCCTGACTTTC. It is translated as CASAGTPSSGANVLTF. Using reference TRBV5-5 and TRBJ2-6 for the parts outside the CDR3, the full variable domain is DAGVTQSPTHLIKTRGQQVTLRCSPISGHKSVSWYQQVLGQGPQFIFQYYEKEERGRGNFPDRFSARQFPNYSSELNVNALLLGDSALYLCASAGTPSSGANVLTFGAGSRLTVL.

This clonotype was seen repeatedly, ten times or more. This chain joins TRBV5-1 and TRBJ1-5; D gene uncertain. V was clipped by 4 bases and J by 6 bases, with 14 bases between them. The CDR3 sequence is 14 residues long. Per the germline V gene, CDR1 is SGHRS and CDR2 is YFSETQ. The CDR3 DNA is TGCGCCAGCAGCGAAGGAGGGATCAGTCAGCCCCAGCATTTT. It encodes CASSEGGISQPQHF.

In the case of this clonotype: This may come from a read error, since a much larger clone is one base off. V gene TRBV7-8 combines with J gene TRBJ1-1, with 7 bases matching TRBD1. This CDR3 comprises 17 residues. The germline V gene has CDR1 SGHVS and CDR2 FQNEAQ. For the CDR3, the DNA is TGTGCCAGCAGCAGCACAGGGGTACTGGGGATAAACACTGGAGCTTTCTTT. Amino acids: CASSSTGVLGINTGAFF.

The chain is built from TRBV19 and TRBJ1-1, with unresolved D. The CDR3 contains 13 residues. CDR1 and CDR2 (germline): LNHDA, SQIVND (reference sequence). V was pared by 7 bases and J by 4 bases, with 13 bases between. The CDR3 sequence is CASTGQPATEAFF. The DNA of the CDR3 is TGTGCCAGTACGGGTCAGCCGGCCACTGAAGCTTTCTTT.

This clonotype was detected many times. This chain uses TRBV7-6 with TRBJ2-1; 8 nucleotides agree with TRBD2. The CDR3 is 17 amino acids. Losses at the gene ends were 5 bases for V and 2 bases for J; bases not matched to a gene: 11. Germline CDR1 reads SGHVS; CDR2 reads FNYEAQ. The CDR3: CASSQRALAGTYNEQFF. The CDR3 coding sequence is TGTGCCAGCAGCCAGCGGGCCTTAGCGGGAACCTACAATGAGCAGTTCTTC.

This clonotype turned up a few times. This clone may be a read error of a much larger clone one base away. The genes are TRBV5-1 and TRBJ1-1; maybe TRBD1 (5 bases). The CDR3 covers 15 residues. Germline V gene lookup returns CDR1 SGHRS and CDR2 YFSETQ. This chain's CDR3 is CASSIVGGRNTEASF. CDR3 bases: TGCGCCAGCAGCATCGTCGGGGGTCGGAACACTGAAGCTTCCTTT.

A single count supports this clonotype. This chain links TRBV11-2 with TRBJ2-5; unclear D gene. The V end was cut by 5 bases, the J end by 1 base, with 11 bases between. CDR3 length equals 14 residues. Germline V CDR1 and CDR2: SGHAT, FQNNGV. This CDR3 is CASSALGLQETQYF. In nucleotides, the CDR3 is TGTGCCAGCAGCGCCCTAGGGCTCCAAGAGACCCAGTACTTC.

This clonotype showed up many times. The J gene is TRBJ2-7, the V gene TRBV16; 7 bases fit TRBD2. Trimming cost V 4 bases and J 0 bases; bases outside gene matches: 12. Germline loops: CDR1 KGHSY, CDR2 FQNENV. The CDR3 covers 17 residues. CDR3 DNA sequence: TGTGCCAGCAGCCTTACGAACCCAGCGGGGTTCTCCTACGAGCAGTACTTC. Translation: CASSLTNPAGFSYEQYF.

The rearrangement joins TRBV28 to TRBJ2-7, with 10 bases fitting TRBD2. The junction had 11 bases not matched to a gene; V was cut back by 3 bases and J by 6 bases. This CDR3 has 16 amino acids. Germline V gene sequence: CDR1 MDHEN, CDR2 SYDVKM. The CDR3 loop reads CASSLSGRTSGAEQYF. The CDR3 coding sequence is TGTGCCAGCAGTTTGAGTGGTAGGACTAGCGGAGCCGAGCAGTACTTC.

This clonotype was seen at least ten times. CDR3 bases: TGTGCTAGTGGTTTGTCTGGGACAGGGAACACCGGGGAGCTGTTTTTT. Translating it yields CASGLSGTGNTGELFF. The chain carries TRBV12-5 and TRBJ2-2; 8 bases agree with TRBD1. Trimming cost V 2 bases and J 1 base; bases outside gene matches: 3. In germline, CDR1 is LGHNT, CDR2 FRNRAP. The CDR3 sequence is 16 residues long.

This clonotype was detected ten times or more. The chain is built from TRBV30 and TRBJ1-5; 8 positions match TRBD1. Losses at the gene ends were 5 bases for V and 5 bases for J; bases not matched to a gene: 11. CDR1 and CDR2 (germline): GTSNPN, SVGIG (reference sequence). CDR3 size: 15 residues. Written as DNA, the CDR3 is TGTGCCTGGGGGCTAAGAGGACAGGGTGATCAGCCCCAGCATTTT. It translates to CAWGLRGQGDQPQHF.

This clonotype was counted many times. This sequence joins TRBV30 and TRBJ2-1; 11 bases map to TRBD2. This CDR3 has 17 amino acids. CDR1 is GTSNPN and CDR2 is SVGIG in the germline V gene (reference sequence). J gave up 7 bases and V 2 bases, and 13 bases lay outside the gene matches. The CDR3 region has the DNA TGTGCCTGGAGTACTCCTATACTAGCGGGAGTCGGAAATGAGCAGTTCTTC. Translating gives CAWSTPILAGVGNEQFF.

The V gene is TRBV20-1, the J gene TRBJ2-7; possibly TRBD1 for D (6 bases). CDR3 length: 16 amino acids. The germline V gene encodes CDR1 DFQATT and CDR2 SNEGSKA (reference sequence). With 1 base removed from V and 1 base from J, the gap between germline ends came to 17 bases. The CDR3 coding sequence is TGCAGTGCTAGAGTCCCCGGCGGACAGCCGTCCTACGAGCAGTACTTC. This codes for CSARVPGGQPSYEQYF.

This clonotype was observed many times. The chain employs TRBV20-1 and TRBJ2-1; 7 positions agree with TRBD2. Germline V CDR1 and CDR2: DFQATT, SNEGSKA (reference sequence). The CDR3 consists of 12 residues. V shed 7 bases, J shed 5 bases, and the junction held 5 bases outside the gene matches. In DNA, the CDR3 is TGCAGTGTAAGGGAGGGGCACAATGAGCAGTTCTTC. Translated: CSVREGHNEQFF.

This clonotype was picked up many times. As DNA, the CDR3 is TGTGCCAGCACTTTCCGGCGGGTCACAGATACGCAGTATTTT. It codes for CASTFRRVTDTQYF. V is TRBV12-3 or TRBV12-4 and J is TRBJ2-3; possible D gene TRBD2, 5 bases. This CDR3 has 14 amino acids. Trimming shortened V by 7 bases and J by 2 bases, and 13 bases separated the two germline ends.

This clonotype was observed at least ten times. This chain links TRBV2 with TRBJ2-3; maybe TRBD2 (6 bases). Looked up from germline, CDR1 is SNHLY and CDR2 is FYNNEI. V was trimmed by 4 bases and J by 2 bases, leaving 10 bases between them. CDR3 length: 14 residues. This CDR3 is CASSAGRFTDTQYF. The CDR3 DNA reads as TGTGCCAGCAGTGCAGGGAGGTTCACAGATACGCAGTATTTT.

The genes are TRBV12-3 or TRBV12-4 and TRBJ1-5; TRBD1 is a possible D gene (5 bases). V lost 6 bases, J lost 4 bases, and 13 bases lay in between. The CDR3 runs to 14 residues. CDR3 region: CASSRMGGNQPQHF. In DNA, the CDR3 is TGTGCCAGCAGCCGGATGGGGGGGAATCAGCCCCAGCATTTT.

This clonotype was observed at least ten times. Here the CDR3 reads CAWSVPGRPQAFF. CDR3 nucleotide sequence: TGTGCCTGGAGTGTACCAGGGCGTCCCCAAGCTTTCTTT. The chain combines TRBV30 with TRBJ1-1; TRBD1 might be the D (5 bases). V was trimmed by 0 bases and J by 9 bases, leaving 14 bases between them. Germline V lookup: CDR1 GTSNPN, CDR2 SVGIG (reference sequence). The CDR3 contains 13 residues.

This rearrangement joins TRBV27 to TRBJ2-1; D possibly corresponds to TRBD2 (6 bases). CDR1 and CDR2 (germline): MNHEY, SMNVEV (reference sequence). The length of the CDR3 is 15 residues. V was shortened by 0 bases and J by 12 bases, with 18 bases between the two germline ends. The CDR3 spells CASSLSAGGLKGQFF. The CDR3 bases are TGTGCCAGCAGTTTATCGGCAGGCGGACTAAAAGGGCAGTTCTTC.

This clonotype appeared many times. The chain recombines TRBV3-1 with TRBJ2-7; D gene ambiguous. The CDR3 has 14 residues. Per germline, CDR1 LGHDT and CDR2 YNNKEL (reference sequence). V gave up 6 bases and J gave up 7 bases, with 19 bases separating them. The CDR3 spells CASRSSTYLVEQYF. Here the CDR3 DNA reads TGTGCCAGCAGGAGCAGTACTTATCTCGTGGAGCAGTACTTC.

This clonotype was picked up a small number of times. The junction departs from the called germline gene at one end, perhaps through a read error. The chain carries TRBV12-3 or TRBV12-4 and TRBJ2-2; D is possibly TRBD1 (6 bases). The CDR3 length is 15 residues. DNA of the CDR3: TGTGCCAGCAGCTCGCGGACAGTAGACACCAGGGAGCTGTTTTTT. Amino acids: CASSSRTVDTRELFF.

With respect to this clonotype: One end of the junction varies from germline; a read error may be responsible. This chain joins TRBV29-1 and TRBJ2-7, with D possibly matching TRBD1 (6 bases). The CDR3 is 12 residues long. From germline, CDR1 is SQVTM and CDR2 ANQGSEA. The CDR3 DNA reads as TGCAGCGGACGGGACATCTCCCACGAGCAGTACTTC. It is translated as CSGRDISHEQYF.

In its sample, this clonotype was seen many times. J is TRBJ2-3 and V is TRBV20-1, with D possibly being TRBD2 (6 bases). The CDR3 length is 15 residues. The V end was cut by 6 bases, the J end by 2 bases, with 18 bases between. CDR1 is DFQATT and CDR2 is SNEGSKA in the germline V gene (reference sequence). The CDR3 nucleotides read TGCAGTGCCACCGGGACCGCGGGGTTCACAGATACGCAGTATTTT. This translates into CSATGTAGFTDTQYF.

This clonotype was detected many times. This chain uses TRBV20-1 with TRBJ2-7, with D possibly TRBD1 on 5 matching bases. The V end lost 6 bases, the J end lost 2 bases, and 17 bases lay between the germline ends. The CDR3 sequence is 14 residues long. Germline CDR1 reads DFQATT; CDR2 reads SNEGSKA (reference sequence). The chain's CDR3 is CSARSDSRTYEQYF. CDR3 nucleotide sequence: TGCAGTGCCCGATCCGACAGTCGTACCTACGAGCAGTACTTC.